The 5 T cell receptor beta chains reported below all come from one sample, sequenced in a study of radiotherapy plus CTLA-4 blockade in lung cancer. Assay: immunoSEQ multiplex PCR; the TCRdb copy retains only in-frame clones and omits some. Among approximately 72,000 clones listed, roughly three quarters were seen once. Sequencing used peripheral blood, obtained from a patient treated with radiotherapy plus ipilimumab. Receptors were obtained from a human donor with non-small cell lung cancer who had a complete response to radiotherapy plus ipilimumab.

The gene calls are TRBV7-9 and TRBJ2-5, with 7 bases lining up with TRBD2. The CDR3 totals 15 residues. Germline trimming cut 0 bases from V and 4 bases from J; bases unmatched to any gene: 5. Germline assignment: CDR1 SEHNR and CDR2 FQNEAQ (reference sequence). The CDR3 coding sequence is TGTGCCAGCAGCTTAGCGCAGACGGGAGGAGAGACCCAGTACTTC. Its translation: CASSLAQTGGETQYF. The whole variable domain, filled in from reference TRBV7-9 and TRBJ2-5, reads DTGVSQNPRHKITKRGQNVTFRCDPISEHNRLYWYRQTLGQGPEFLTYFQNEAQLEKSRLLSDRFSAERPKGSFSTLEIQRTEQGDSAMYLCASSLAQTGGETQYFGPGTRLLVL.

This clone was seen more than once but under ten times. The chain couples TRBV5-4 to TRBJ1-4, with TRBD1 matching over 10 bases. CDR3 length equals 14 residues. Germline CDR1 is SGHNT and CDR2 is YYREEE (reference sequence). After removal of 5 bases from V and 8 bases from J, the junction contained 6 bases not matched to a gene. The chain's CDR3 is CASSSGQGGEKLFF. The CDR3 nucleotides read TGTGCCAGCAGTTCTGGACAGGGGGGGGAAAAACTGTTTTTT. The whole variable domain, remainder taken from reference TRBV5-4 and TRBJ1-4, is ETGVTQSPTHLIKTRGQQVTLRCSSQSGHNTVSWYQQALGQGPQFIFQYYREEENGRGNFPPRFSGLQFPNYSSELNVNALELDDSALYLCASSSGQGGEKLFFGSGTQLSVL.

The V and J genes are TRBV10-2 and TRBJ1-1; TRBD1 might be the D (5 bases). CDR1 and CDR2 from the germline V gene are WSHSY and SAAADI. Trimming removed 5 bases at V and 1 base at J, with 8 bases between. CDR3 length: 13 residues. DNA of the CDR3: TGCGCCAGCAGTAGAGGACAGAACACTGAAGCTTTCTTT. Its protein product is CASSRGQNTEAFF.

The chain couples TRBV11-2 to TRBJ2-7, with 7 positions matching TRBD2. J gave up 0 bases and V 0 bases, and 17 bases lay outside the gene matches. Germline V CDR1 and CDR2: SGHAT, FQNNGV. This CDR3 has 20 amino acids. CDR3 bases: TGTGCCAGCAGCTTAGAAGGCGGGAGAAATGAAAAGATAGGCTCCTACGAGCAGTACGTC. It is translated as CASSLEGGRNEKIGSYEQYV.

This chain links TRBV11-3 with TRBJ2-1; weak D call: TRBD1 (6 bases). This CDR3 region has 14 residues. CDR1 SGHNT and CDR2 YENEEA come from the germline V gene. V was cut by 5 bases and J by 5 bases, with 13 bases left in between. The CDR3 protein is CASSPRTANNEQFF. CDR3 sequence (DNA): TGTGCCAGCAGCCCCCGGACAGCTAACAATGAGCAGTTCTTC. The whole variable domain, remainder taken from reference TRBV11-3 and TRBJ2-1, is EAGVVQSPRYKIIEKKQPVAFWCNPISGHNTLYWYLQNLGQGPELLIRYENEEAVDDSQLPKDRFSAERLKGVDSTLKIQPAELGDSAVYLCASSPRTANNEQFFGPGTRLTVL.